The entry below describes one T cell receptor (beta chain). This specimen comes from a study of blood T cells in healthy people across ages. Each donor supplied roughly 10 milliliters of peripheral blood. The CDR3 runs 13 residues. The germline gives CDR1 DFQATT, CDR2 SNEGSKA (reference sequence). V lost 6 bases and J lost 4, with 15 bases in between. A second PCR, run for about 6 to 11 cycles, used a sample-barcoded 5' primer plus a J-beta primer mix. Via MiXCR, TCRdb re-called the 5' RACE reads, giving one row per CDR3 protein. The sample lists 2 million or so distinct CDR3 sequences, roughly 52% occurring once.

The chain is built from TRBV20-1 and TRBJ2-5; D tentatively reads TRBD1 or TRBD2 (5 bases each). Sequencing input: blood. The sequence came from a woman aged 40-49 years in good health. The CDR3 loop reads CSAPGRDGETQYF. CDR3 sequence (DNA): TGCAGTGCACCTGGCAGGGACGGAGAGACCCAGTACTTC.